This T cell receptor beta chain originates from a study of cytomegalovirus exposure and HLA in healthy donors (TCRdb year 2017). Broadly, across the study: According to an earlier analysis of 587 of the donors, about 179 million T cells yielded 117 million unique TCR beta sequences and 276 Gb of sequence data. Roughly 290 gigabases of sequencing data and 91 million or so unique TCR sequences made up an early release that covered several hundred HLA-typed donors. Of the 398 genotyped donors, approximately 82% fell in the genetic ancestry cluster associated with self-reported Caucasian donors. The study aimed to test whether signatures of past pathogen exposure could be identified by cataloging public T cell receptors. The study used immunosequencing to profile the T cell repertoires of approximately 640 subjects and linked those repertoires to cytomegalovirus serostatus. In addition to the first cohort of 500 to 850 subjects, a separate validation cohort of approximately 130 different subjects was used. To predict cytomegalovirus infection status, the study brought together high-throughput TCR immunosequencing, statistical association of individual TCRs with disease status, and machine learning. To study patterns of TCR occurrence, a later analysis re-analyzed previously published TCR beta repertoires from 666 donors and added high-resolution HLA genotyping. In the later analysis, no new phenotypic data were used to find candidate immune exposures; instead, reliance was placed on TCR beta sequences and their occurrence across donors. An earlier analysis of approximately 640 of the donors applied high-throughput TCR beta sequencing to assess whether each TCR beta V gene segment acted as functional or pseudogenic. Donor age, sex, ethnicity and CMV serostatus were compiled alongside the repertoire data. Genome-wide SNP genotypes for about 55% of the roughly 670 donors were used in a later genetic analysis, which treated that subset as a discovery cohort. All discovery cohort repertoires had been generated on a single sequencing platform. Both class I and class II loci were covered by HLA typing, at four-digit resolution. Typing coverage differed by locus: A, B, C, DRB1 and DQB1 were typed in about 629-640 donors, DQA1 in about 500, DPA1 in approximately 610, and DPB1 in just under 480. About 5 DR-DQ haplotypes were handled as single units for association and clustering, since linkage in the cohort was strong. Among almost 400 genotyped donors of the cohort, an average of 235,054 unique TCR beta nucleotide sequences were sequenced per donor, roughly 20% of them non-productive. Summary of the overall study and its limitations: In a later analysis, HLA-associated TCR beta chains were found to be more clonally expanded and to have lower generation probabilities than equally common non-associated chains. In a later analysis, several top co-occurrence clusters were reported to appear linked to parvovirus B19, influenza, CMV and Epstein-Barr virus. Specific HLA alleles were associated with 16,951 TCR beta sequences at a false discovery rate of 0.05 in a later analysis. Most TCR sequences were observed very rarely across donors, whereas some public TCRs were present in many individuals. In an earlier analysis of several hundred of the donors, most TCR beta V segments were observed in productive rearrangements about 87% or about 30% of the time, broadly matching IMGT annotations. In vitro tests confirmed that a few of the cytomegalovirus-associated TCR beta chains recognize cytomegalovirus antigens. The study listed 150 to 200 TCR beta chains as associated with cytomegalovirus. The only immune exposure information available for the cohort was CMV serostatus. Because counts were too low, 15 to 20 rarely observed V segments, including chromosome 9 orphons, were left out of the earlier analysis of about 620 of the donors. When HLA alleles, especially DR and DQ, strongly co-occurred, attributing TCR associations to individual alleles was difficult. The classifier was reported to diagnose cytomegalovirus status with high specificity and sensitivity in both the original cohort and the validation cohort. A cluster of highly shared sequence variants was judged likely to be a technical artifact of the sequencing pipeline. The presence/absence analyses assumed that sequencing depth was roughly uniform across donors, and that assumption may not be true. A later genetic analysis reported fewer N-insertions in productive TCRs among donors in an Asian-associated ancestry cluster than the approximately 700-donor mean. Linkage disequilibrium might explain the correlated functional status among segregating V segments, but an unknown experimental factor could not be ruled out. The authors suggested that the approach could potentially be extended to other disease states and immunological phenotypes. HLA typing was unavailable for some donors at each locus, so association tests used only the typed subset. A further reported finding was that TCR beta sequences accurately predicted the HLA-A and HLA-B alleles for most subjects in the first cohort. In a later analysis, most CMV-associated TCR beta chains were found to appear HLA-restricted, with HLA associations seemingly driven largely by CMV exposure. An association between a missense DCLRE1C variant and V-gene and J-gene trimming of TCR beta chains was found in a later genetic analysis and replicated in an independent cohort. The 87-base-pair reads could not distinguish some IMGT-functional V segments, including TRBV6-2 and TRBV6-3, so those segments were excluded. According to a later analysis, TCR association rates differed among HLA loci, with DRB1 alleles showing the most associated TCRs and HLA-C alleles showing the fewest. This cohort had only TCR beta chains sequenced, and the lack of alpha or paired-chain data limited which features could be detected.

The library was produced with the immunoSEQ multiplex PCR assay. A mixture of 60 forward primers for TCR Vbeta segments and 13 reverse primers for TCR Jbeta segments was used in the multiplex PCR. The CDR3 region of rearranged TCR beta genes was amplified from genomic DNA by a multiplex PCR assay. The Illumina HiSeq System was used to sequence the amplified TCR beta libraries as 87-base-pair reads. Per the authors' processing: A later analysis counted about 76 million unique TCR beta chains across the 550 to 700 repertoires, and around 9.9 million of these chains were shared by at least two donors. To remove PCR and sequencing errors, raw reads were error-corrected and collapsed into unique sequences using a nearest-neighbor algorithm that merged closely related sequences. To assign V, D and J gene segments, CDR3 sequences were aligned to IMGT reference sequences. For a sequence to be retained, a match of at least six nucleotides was required to both a V gene segment and a J gene segment. Rearrangements were called productive when the CDR3 lacked stop codons and stayed in frame with V and J; all others were non-productive. Following IMGT convention, CDR3 was defined as the stretch from the second conserved V-encoded cysteine to the conserved J-encoded phenylalanine. The earlier analysis of fewer than 750 of the donors excluded sequences that lacked an unambiguous match to a single V gene segment. In an earlier analysis of about 590 of the donors, a V segment was called functional when productive rearrangements were above 56.7%, and segregating when the standard deviation between donors exceeded 5%. To diagnose cytomegalovirus status from the catalog of TCR beta chain sequences, a statistical classification framework was built. In a later analysis, V and J genes were assigned by comparing TCR nucleotide sequences against IMGT/GENE-DB human TR gene sequences. Using the TCRdist pipeline, a later analysis assigned CDR3 sequences along with most-parsimonious VDJ recombination scenarios. A later analysis defined each TCR beta chain by its CDR3 amino acid sequence plus V-gene family, and excluded reads lacking a unique V-gene family. To address suspected cross-contamination and a sequencing artifact, a later analysis removed 592 highly shared, low-generation-probability nucleotide sequences. In a later analysis, a clonal expansion index was calculated for each public chain from normalized within-repertoire ranks of inferred template counts. In a later analysis, generation probabilities were computed using a VDJ recombination model fitted to out-of-frame rearrangements, and the results were checked against IGoR. A later analysis scored TCR-TCR, TCR-HLA and TCR-CMV co-occurrence with hypergeometric tests, applying a repertoire-size bias correction to TCR pairs. To estimate false discovery rates, a later analysis permuted the HLA or CMV assignments 20 times. In a later analysis, co-occurring TCRs were grouped with DBSCAN, and TCRdist sequence similarity was added when clustering was performed within HLA-allele-positive subsets. Repertoires with fewer than 30,000 or more than 120,000 public chains, plus five repertoires with anomalous nucleotide sharing, were excluded from co-occurrence clustering. Not all clones reach the TCRdb copy of this immuneACCESS table, which keeps in-frame sequences only. Checked studies attribute under half of the gap to unresolved V genes and leave the rest unexplained. V and J calls and clone size are those listed in that table; D and trimming were worked out from the DNA. This sample lists more than 75,000 clones; around 70% were detected once. The biggest ten clones account for about 6.2% of the sample.

The cohort was made up of under 800 healthy bone marrow donors. At the time of sampling, all cohort members were nominally healthy, though unrecorded immune exposures were likely present. The donor was CMV seropositive and was included in the group of 250 to 350 seropositive cohort members. A peripheral blood sample was collected from each donor, and TCR beta sequencing was performed on peripheral blood mononuclear cells. Genomic DNA was extracted from the blood cell samples with the Qiagen DNeasy Blood Extraction Kit. Notes on this clone: The antigen it recognizes is unknown. No per-base quality is available; no much larger clone lies one base away.

According to the germline V gene, CDR1 reads SGHDN and CDR2 reads FVKESK. The CDR3 runs 15 amino acids, cysteine and phenylalanine included. Just the 45-base CDR3 DNA is kept, in frame starting at base 1. Sequencing was carried out using PBMCs. This chain joins TRBV14 to TRBJ2-5; tentative D gene TRBD1, with 5 bases matching. The J call is doubtful: the DNA matches TRBJ2-7 better. The sequence was collected from a woman between 45 and 65 years old in good health and CMV-seropositive. The DNA reads as follows: TGTGCCAGCAGCCAATCGACAGAGATCTCCTACGAGCAGTACTTC. Protein translation: CASSQSTEISYEQYF.